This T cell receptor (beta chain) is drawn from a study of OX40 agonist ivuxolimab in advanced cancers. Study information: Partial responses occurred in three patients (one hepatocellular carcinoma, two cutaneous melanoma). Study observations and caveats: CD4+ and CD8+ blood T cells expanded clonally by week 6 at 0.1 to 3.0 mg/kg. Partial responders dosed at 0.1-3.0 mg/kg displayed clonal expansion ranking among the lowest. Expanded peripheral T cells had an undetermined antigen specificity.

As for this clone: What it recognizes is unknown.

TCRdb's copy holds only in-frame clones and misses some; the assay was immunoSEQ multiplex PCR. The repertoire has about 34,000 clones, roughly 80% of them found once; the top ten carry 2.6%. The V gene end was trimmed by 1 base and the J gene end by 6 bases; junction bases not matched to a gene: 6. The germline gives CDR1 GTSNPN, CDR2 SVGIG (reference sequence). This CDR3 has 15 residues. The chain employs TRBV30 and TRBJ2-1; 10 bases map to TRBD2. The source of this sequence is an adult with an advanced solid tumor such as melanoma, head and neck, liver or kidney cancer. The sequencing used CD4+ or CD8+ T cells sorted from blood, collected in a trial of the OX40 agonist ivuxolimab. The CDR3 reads CAWSGELAGANEQFF. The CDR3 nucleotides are TGTGCCTGGAGTGGGGAGCTAGCGGGGGCCAATGAGCAGTTCTTC.